This T cell receptor beta chain originates from a study of long-term antiretroviral therapy in people with HIV. Version v3.0 of the immunoSEQ assay was performed at survey level. Measured with immunoSEQ multiplex PCR; TCRdb has only the in-frame clones, and not every one. The table has around 40,000 clones, about 89% seen once. Researchers secured at least one pre-ART and at least two post-ART PBMC samples from each donor. Looked up from germline, CDR1 is SGHDT and CDR2 is YYEEEE. The CDR3 is 15 amino acids. Trimming took 4 bases from V and 4 from J; bases not matched to a gene: 7. This rearrangement joins TRBV5-6 to TRBJ1-2; the match to TRBD1 covers 10 bases. The sequence derives from a woman between 45 and 60 years old with HIV. The material sequenced was unsorted PBMCs, taken 0.1 years before starting antiretroviral therapy. The CDR3 nucleotides are TGTGCCAGCAGCCTCAGGGGACAGGGGCCCTATGGCTACACCTTC. As protein: CASSLRGQGPYGYTF.